This T cell receptor beta chain comes out of a study of T cells after yellow fever vaccination. TCRdb re-derived calls from the 5' RACE reads in MiXCR, one entry per CDR3 protein. The repertoire includes hundreds of thousands of distinct CDR3 sequences, roughly 12% of them detected once, and just under 15% sits in the top ten. Regarding this clonotype: Its cognate antigen is unknown.

Points from the study as a whole: One caveat is that FACS-sorted repertoires could contain abundant clonotypes contaminating from the bulk population. A limited proportion of clonotypes was detected within both the CD4 and CD8 compartments. Most primary-vaccination clones reappeared after the booster (96% CD4, 75% to 90% CD8).

V lost 6 bases and J lost 6, with 12 bases in between. The CDR3 totals 13 residues. Per the germline V gene, CDR1 is MNHEY and CDR2 is SVGEGT. This receptor was identified in a man between 25 and 39 years old who received the YFV17D yellow fever vaccine. The sequenced sample was PBMCs, obtained on the day of the yellow fever booster vaccination. This chain links TRBV6-2 or TRBV6-3 with TRBJ1-5; D is uncertain. This CDR3 reads CASRALSGQPQHF. The DNA of the CDR3 is TGTGCCAGCAGAGCCCTGTCGGGTCAGCCCCAGCATTTT.